A single sample is the source of the 17 T cell receptor beta chains below, sequenced in a study of blood T cell repertoires in COVID-19. Data came from immunoSEQ multiplex PCR; TCRdb stores just in-frame clones and leaves some out. Of 97,000 or so clones detected, 75% to 95% appear once; the ten largest clones hold around 4.4%. The sequenced sample was peripheral blood. Receptor source: a man between 18 and 35 years old with acute or convalescent COVID-19.

This chain's CDR3 is CASSPSRVASSGYTF. CDR3 coding DNA: TGTGCCAGCAGCCCCAGCAGGGTCGCATCGTCCGGCTACACCTTC. The chain employs TRBV9 and TRBJ1-2, with TRBD1 as a possible D gene (5 bases). CDR3 length: 15 amino acids. The germline V gene encodes CDR1 SGDLS and CDR2 YYNGEE. V lost 4 bases and J 8 bases, leaving 21 bases between the germline ends.

V usage is TRBV30 and J usage is TRBJ1-1, with a possible D match to TRBD1 (5 bases). Germline CDR1 reads GTSNPN; CDR2 reads SVGIG (reference sequence). Trimming removed 3 bases at V and 0 bases at J, with 14 bases between. The CDR3 length is 15 residues. The CDR3 DNA reads as TGTGCCTGGAGCACAGGTTCGCCCATGAACACTGAAGCTTTCTTT. This encodes CAWSTGSPMNTEAFF.

The chain is built from TRBV6-2 or TRBV6-3 and TRBJ1-2, with TRBD1 identical over 7 bases. In germline, CDR1 is MNHEY, CDR2 SVGEGT. V shed 4 bases, J shed 4 bases, and the junction held 12 bases outside the gene matches. This CDR3 is built from 16 residues. Here the CDR3 reads CASSSRDRIGVYGYTF. The CDR3 DNA sequence: TGTGCCAGCAGTTCCCGGGACAGAATTGGAGTCTATGGCTACACCTTC.

This chain links TRBV5-1 with TRBJ2-2; TRBD1 matches at 8 bases. This CDR3 region has 14 residues. J was trimmed by 5 bases and V by 6 bases; bases with no gene match: 6. Germline V gene sequence: CDR1 SGHRS, CDR2 YFSETQ. The CDR3 sequence is CASTDRGGTGELFF. In DNA form, the CDR3 reads TGCGCCAGCACCGACAGGGGTGGGACCGGGGAGCTGTTTTTT. The entire variable domain, with the rest obtained from reference TRBV5-1 and TRBJ2-2, is as follows: KAGVTQTPRYLIKTRGQQVTLSCSPISGHRSVSWYQQTPGQGLQFLFEYFSETQRNKGNFPGRFSGRQFSNSRSEMNVSTLELGDSALYLCASTDRGGTGELFFGEGSRLTVL.

CDR3 sequence: CASQGYTEAFF. In nucleotides, the CDR3 is TGTGCCAGCCAGGGGTACACTGAAGCTTTCTTT. The chain combines TRBV19 with TRBJ1-1; maybe TRBD1 (6 bases). The CDR3 contains 11 residues. CDR1 is LNHDA, CDR2 SQIVND, per germline (reference sequence). The V end was cut by 9 bases, the J end by 3 bases, with 8 bases between.

The rearrangement uses TRBV5-1 and TRBJ2-2; tentatively, D is TRBD1 (5 bases). The V end lost 8 bases, the J end lost 1 base, and 15 bases lay between the germline ends. CDR1 and CDR2 from the germline V gene are SGHRS and YFSETQ. This CDR3 comprises 15 residues. The CDR3 spells CARIRQRLNTGELFF. CDR3 coding DNA: TGCGCCAGAATCAGACAGAGACTGAACACCGGGGAGCTGTTTTTT.

This chain joins TRBV27 and TRBJ2-5, with TRBD2 matching over 9 bases. The J call could be wrong; TRBJ2-7 is a better fit for the DNA end. The V gene's germline CDR1 is MNHEY and CDR2 SMNVEV (reference sequence). This CDR3 spans 14 amino acids. In nucleotides, the CDR3 is TGTGCCAGCAGTAGTAGCGGGAGCCGGAACGAGCAGTACTTC. It yields the protein CASSSSGSRNEQYF.

The chain recombines TRBV18 with TRBJ1-1; the D is unclear. This CDR3 spans 13 amino acids. The germline V and J ends were trimmed by 3 bases and 4 bases, with 9 bases remaining between them. Per germline, CDR1 KGHSH and CDR2 LQKENI. CDR3 nucleotides: TGTGCCAGCTCACCCTCCTTCCGCACTGAAGCTTTCTTT. This sequence encodes CASSPSFRTEAFF.

As for this clone: Additional DNA sequences in this sample encode the identical CDR3. The genes are TRBV9 and TRBJ1-3, with 9 bases that match TRBD1. After removal of 0 bases from V and 7 bases from J, the junction contained 2 bases not matched to a gene. This CDR3 contains 14 residues. Germline V gives CDR1 SGDLS, CDR2 YYNGEE. The CDR3: CASSVGGQGNTIYF. CDR3 in DNA: TGTGCCAGCAGCGTAGGGGGACAGGGCAACACCATATATTTT.

This sequence joins TRBV3-1 (or the pseudogene TRBV3-2) and TRBJ2-3; D is uncertain. The CDR3 runs 13 residues. Germline assignment: CDR1 LGHDT and CDR2 YNNKEL (reference sequence). Trimming took off 6 bases at V and 0 bases at J, with 7 bases between the two ends. In nucleotides, the CDR3 is TGTGCCAGCAGGTCGAGAAGCACAGATACGCAGTATTTT. It encodes CASRSRSTDTQYF.

The chain carries TRBV6-5 and TRBJ1-6; TRBD1 is a possible D gene (5 bases). CDR1 and CDR2 from the germline V gene are MNHEY and SVGAGI. V was pared by 6 bases and J by 10 bases, with 13 bases between. This CDR3 region has 13 residues. The CDR3 region has the DNA TGTGCCAGCAGACCTCAGGGTATCTCACCCCTCCACTTT. Protein: CASRPQGISPLHF.

This chain uses TRBV7-7 with TRBJ2-1; 14 bases map to TRBD2. CDR3 length: 16 residues. Per the germline V gene, CDR1 is SSHAT and CDR2 is FNYEAQ (reference sequence). The junction had 6 bases not matched to a gene; V was cut back by 5 bases and J by 6 bases. CDR3: CASSKGTSGRVNEQFF. In DNA, the CDR3 is TGTGCCAGCAGCAAAGGGACTAGCGGGAGAGTCAATGAGCAGTTCTTC.

V and J are TRBV6-6 and TRBJ2-7; tentative D call: TRBD1 (5 bases). Trimming stripped 6 bases from V and 4 bases from J, with 10 bases between. Germline V gene sequence: CDR1 MNHNY, CDR2 SVGAGI (reference sequence). There are 12 residues in the CDR3. CDR3 amino acids: CASSFDSYEQYF. In DNA form, the CDR3 reads TGTGCCAGCAGCTTCGACAGTTACGAGCAGTACTTC.

J is TRBJ2-7 and V is TRBV27; possible D gene TRBD2, 5 bases. With 5 bases removed from V and 0 bases from J, the gap between germline ends came to 11 bases. The CDR3 extends over 14 amino acids. CDR1 is MNHEY, CDR2 SMNVEV, per germline (reference sequence). The CDR3 loop reads CASSRTLFSYEQYF. DNA of the CDR3: TGTGCCAGCAGTCGGACTCTCTTCTCCTACGAGCAGTACTTC.

The chain is built from TRBV5-6 and TRBJ2-7; TRBD2 might be the D (5 bases). Trimming cost V 5 bases and J 1 base, with 10 bases left between them. This CDR3 is 13 amino acids long. Germline CDR1 and CDR2: SGHDT and YYEEEE. The CDR3 DNA follows: TGTGCCAGCAGGAACGGACTTTCCTACGAGCAGTACTTC. Translated: CASRNGLSYEQYF.

The table lists this clone with a count of one. V and J are TRBV2 and TRBJ1-2; possibly TRBD1 for D (6 bases). With 7 bases removed from V and 8 bases from J, the gap between germline ends came to 23 bases. CDR1 is SNHLY, CDR2 FYNNEI, per germline. The CDR3 spans 15 residues. CDR3 sequence reads: CASTPGAPVAWGYTF. CDR3 DNA sequence: TGTGCCAGCACCCCAGGGGCCCCCGTAGCTTGGGGCTACACCTTC.

The V call is TRBV12-5, the J call TRBJ2-1, with TRBD2 matching 8 bases. The V gene end was trimmed by 5 bases and the J gene end by 2 bases; junction bases not matched to a gene: 8. This CDR3 has 16 amino acids. Germline V lookup: CDR1 LGHNT, CDR2 FRNRAP. This CDR3 is CASGPSGTRTYNEQFF. CDR3 nucleotide sequence: TGTGCTAGTGGTCCCTCCGGGACTAGGACCTACAATGAGCAGTTCTTC.